The present T cell receptor beta chain was sequenced within a study of blood T cell repertoires in COVID-19. Method: immunoSEQ multiplex PCR; TCRdb's copy keeps in-frame clones and lacks some. The repertoire has 95,000 to 110,000 clones, about nine tenths of them found once; the top ten carry 15%. Germline V gene data show CDR1 as LNHDA and CDR2 as SQIVND (reference sequence). The V end was cut by 4 bases, the J end by 1 base, with 4 bases between. The CDR3 covers 12 residues. The chain couples TRBV19 to TRBJ1-1; D is unresolved. The TCR originated in a man aged 45-65 years with acute or convalescent COVID-19. Sequencing was performed on peripheral blood. CDR3 DNA sequence: TGTGCCAGTAGTAGGGCGAACACTGAAGCTTTCTTT. Translated, it gives CASSRANTEAFF.